The 15 T cell receptor beta chains below all came from one sample that was sequenced in a study of T cell responses to AZD1222 COVID-19 vaccine. Some clones are missing from TCRdb's copy, which holds only in-frame ones; the method was immunoSEQ multiplex PCR. The sample yields 140,000 to 150,000 clones, over 85% seen once. The input for sequencing was peripheral blood, taken 28 days after the second AZD1222 dose. The receptors shown here come from an adult who received the AZD1222 COVID-19 vaccine.

The chain is built from TRBV11-2 and TRBJ2-7; 12 bases are shared with TRBD1. The CDR3 has 14 amino acids. Per the germline V gene, CDR1 is SGHAT and CDR2 is FQNNGV. Germline trimming cut 3 bases from V and 5 bases from J; bases unmatched to any gene: 2. In nucleotides, the CDR3 is TGTGCCAGCAGCTTGGGACAGGGGGCCCACGAGCAGTACTTC. Translating it yields CASSLGQGAHEQYF.

This clone occurred once. The chain links TRBV10-3 to TRBJ2-2; 8 bases line up with TRBD1. Germline values: CDR1 ENHRY, CDR2 SYGVKD. This CDR3 comprises 13 residues. With 8 bases clipped from V and 1 base from J, the junction kept 0 bases outside the gene matches. CDR3 loop: CAIGQGNTGELFF. The CDR3 DNA sequence: TGTGCCATCGGACAGGGGAACACCGGGGAGCTGTTTTTT.

This chain uses TRBV18 with TRBJ1-1, with D possibly being TRBD1 (6 bases). CDR3 length: 13 amino acids. V was shortened by 6 bases and J by 2 bases, with 10 bases between the two germline ends. Germline V gene sequence: CDR1 KGHSH, CDR2 LQKENI. The CDR3 DNA reads as TGTGCCAGCTCCCTAGGGGGTAACACTGAAGCTTTCTTT. This encodes CASSLGGNTEAFF.

This clone appeared once. The V and J genes are TRBV2 and TRBJ1-1; D uncertain. Looked up from germline, CDR1 is SNHLY and CDR2 is FYNNEI. This CDR3 is built from 14 residues. V gave up 7 bases and J gave up 2 bases, with 14 bases separating them. Here the CDR3 reads CASTITLGNTEAFF. The CDR3 region has the DNA TGTGCCAGCACGATAACGCTGGGAAACACTGAAGCTTTCTTT. The variable domain in full, with the rest retrieved from reference TRBV2 and TRBJ1-1, is EPEVTQTPSHQVTQMGQEVILRCVPISNHLYFYWYRQILGQKVEFLVSFYNNEISEKSEIFDDQFSVERPDGSNFTLKIRSTKLEDSAMYFCASTITLGNTEAFFGQGTRLTVV.

This clone was recorded once. The chain links TRBV10-2 to TRBJ2-3; 7 positions match TRBD2. CDR3 length equals 12 residues. The germline V gene encodes CDR1 WSHSY and CDR2 SAAADI. V dropped 10 bases and J dropped 6; count of bases not matched to a gene: 7. The CDR3 nucleotides are TGCGCCACAGGTTGGGGAGGGGATACGCAGTATTTT. Its protein product is CATGWGGDTQYF.

V and J are TRBV24-1 and TRBJ2-5; D ambiguous. CDR3 size: 15 residues. The germline gives CDR1 KGHDR, CDR2 SFDVKD. V lost 3 bases and J 2 bases, leaving 12 bases between the germline ends. The CDR3 protein is CATSDLRAAQETQYF. The DNA of the CDR3 is TGTGCCACCAGTGATCTCCGCGCCGCTCAAGAGACCCAGTACTTC.

This chain joins TRBV3-1 (or the pseudogene TRBV3-2) and TRBJ2-2; D is uncertain. V lost 3 bases and J 6 bases, leaving 11 bases between the germline ends. The CDR3 contains 14 residues. The germline CDR1 and CDR2 sequences are LGHDT and YNNKEL (reference sequence). The CDR3 region is CASSQQQFPGELFF. CDR3 nucleotides: TGTGCCAGCAGCCAGCAACAATTCCCCGGGGAGCTGTTTTTT.

The chain couples TRBV28 to TRBJ1-1; 9 bases match TRBD1. V shed 5 bases and J 7 bases; nucleotides not matched to a gene: 8. CDR1 and CDR2 from the germline V gene are MDHEN and SYDVKM. The CDR3 covers 14 residues. The CDR3 nucleotides are TGTGCCAGCAGTCAAGGGACAGGGAATCTTGAAGCTTTCTTT. This encodes CASSQGTGNLEAFF.

The chain joins TRBV27 to TRBJ2-3, with 9 positions matching TRBD1. J gave up 14 bases and V 3 bases, and 12 bases lay outside the gene matches. CDR1 is MNHEY and CDR2 is SMNVEV in the germline V gene (reference sequence). CDR3 size: 14 residues. In DNA form, the CDR3 reads TGTGCCAGCAGTTTGACGAAACAGGGGGCACTTTCGTATTTT. The encoded protein is CASSLTKQGALSYF.

V and J are TRBV6-1 and TRBJ2-5; D is possibly TRBD2 (6 bases). The CDR3 is made up of 14 amino acids. V lost 1 base and J lost 5, with 11 bases in between. Germline V gene lookup returns CDR1 MNHNS and CDR2 SASEGT. CDR3 coding DNA: TGTGCCAGCAGTGAAGTTCGGGGGTGGGAGACCCAGTACTTC. This encodes CASSEVRGWETQYF.

This rearrangement joins TRBV5-8 to TRBJ2-2; TRBD1 matches 10 bases. J gave up 0 bases and V 9 bases, and 2 bases lay outside the gene matches. Per germline, CDR1 SGHTS and CDR2 YDEGEE. This CDR3 spans 14 amino acids. The chain's CDR3 is CATGQGANTGELFF. CDR3 sequence (DNA): TGTGCCACCGGACAGGGGGCGAACACCGGGGAGCTGTTTTTT.

V and J are TRBV19 and TRBJ1-4; tentative D call: TRBD1 (5 bases). The CDR3 runs to 14 residues. The V and J ends lost 4 bases and 7 bases respectively, with 13 bases between them. Germline lookup yields CDR1 LNHDA and CDR2 SQIVND (reference sequence). DNA for the CDR3: TGTGCCAGTAGTACAGGGTCGAGTGGTGAAAAACTGTTTTTT. It translates to CASSTGSSGEKLFF.

The chain employs TRBV24-1 and TRBJ1-1; D gene uncertain. The V gene lost 10 bases and the J gene lost 1 base, with 12 bases spanning the gap. Germline CDR1 KGHDR, CDR2 SFDVKD. There are 13 residues in the CDR3. CDR3 DNA sequence: TGTGCCACTCGAGGAGGGTCGAACACTGAAGCTTTCTTT. It is translated as CATRGGSNTEAFF.

The V gene is TRBV6-5, the J gene TRBJ1-2; tentative D call: TRBD1 (6 bases). Looked up from germline, CDR1 is MNHEY and CDR2 is SVGAGI. The germline V and J ends were trimmed by 7 bases and 2 bases, with 8 bases remaining between them. The CDR3 sequence is 12 residues long. The CDR3 is CASTGQNYGYTF. CDR3 in DNA: TGTGCCAGCACTGGACAGAACTATGGCTACACCTTC.

The V gene is TRBV24-1, the J gene TRBJ1-5; D possibly corresponds to TRBD1 (6 bases). Between the trimmed V and J ends, which lost 9 bases and 4 bases, there was a span of 18 bases. Germline values: CDR1 KGHDR, CDR2 SFDVKD. The CDR3 runs to 15 residues. The CDR3 DNA is TGTGCCACCCGGGACACGGATTATCTTAATCAGCCCCAGCATTTT. The encoded protein is CATRDTDYLNQPQHF.